This passage covers 16 T cell receptor beta chains from one sample sequenced in a study of beta chain features in type 1 diabetes. Expressed TCRB transcripts were sequenced after all isolated RNA was converted to cDNA. Some clones are missing from TCRdb's copy, which holds only in-frame ones; the method was immunoSEQ multiplex PCR. The sample has more than 350,000 clones; around 10% are singletons. The sequencing sample was made of naive CD4+ T cells from blood. These TCRs come from a woman in her late teens or twenties in good health.

The V call is TRBV23-1, the J call TRBJ2-2; no reliable D call. TRBV23-1 is an open reading frame, and its role is uncertain. Trimming left V 1 base short and J 0 bases short, with 12 bases between. This CDR3 comprises 17 residues. CDR3 DNA: TGCGCCAGCAGTCAATTTGTACATGCCGCGAACACCGGGGAGCTGTTTTTT. This gives the protein CASSQFVHAANTGELFF.

This chain uses TRBV5-4 with TRBJ2-7, with D possibly matching TRBD2 (6 bases). Germline assignment: CDR1 SGHNT and CDR2 YYREEE (reference sequence). This CDR3 comprises 13 residues. V was clipped by 0 bases and J by 6 bases, with 10 bases between them. CDR3 coding DNA: TGTGCCAGCAGCTTGGTGACTAGGGGCGAGCAGTACTTC. The encoded protein is CASSLVTRGEQYF.

CDR3 amino acids: CASSPFYEQFF. The CDR3 nucleotides read TGTGCCAGCTCACCATTCTATGAGCAGTTCTTC. The chain uses TRBV18 and TRBJ2-1, with D unresolved. CDR3 length equals 11 residues. Per the germline V gene, CDR1 is KGHSH and CDR2 is LQKENI. V was shortened by 2 bases and J by 8 bases, with 4 bases between the two germline ends.

This chain links TRBV7-2 with TRBJ2-7; 13 nucleotides line up with TRBD2. From germline, CDR1 is SGHTA and CDR2 FQGNSA. The CDR3 covers 16 residues. V dropped 1 base and J dropped 3; count of bases not matched to a gene: 3. The CDR3 DNA sequence: TGTGCCAGCAGCTTAGTCTGGACTAGCGGGAGCTACGAGCAGTACTTC. This gives the protein CASSLVWTSGSYEQYF.

The V and J genes are TRBV4-3 and TRBJ2-7; no clear D gene. This CDR3 has 15 amino acids. The V end was cut by 0 bases, the J end by 7 bases, with 16 bases between. The germline V gene has CDR1 LGHNA and CDR2 YSLEER. CDR3 sequence (DNA): TGCGCCAGCAGCCAAGATACAGCCCGCTTGTGGGAGCAGTACTTC. Its protein is CASSQDTARLWEQYF.

This clone was counted a few times. The genes are TRBV25-1 and TRBJ1-6; D is ambiguous. Trimming took 2 bases from V and 6 from J, leaving 8 bases between them. The CDR3 totals 14 residues. The V gene's germline CDR1 is MGHDK and CDR2 SYGVNS. The chain's CDR3 is CASSELQFNSPLHF. CDR3 DNA: TGTGCCAGCAGTGAACTACAGTTTAATTCACCCCTCCACTTT.

The V and J genes are TRBV6-5 and TRBJ2-7; D is possibly TRBD1 (5 bases). Trimming shortened V by 5 bases and J by 2 bases, and 16 bases separated the two germline ends. The CDR3 is made up of 15 amino acids. CDR1 and CDR2 from the germline V gene are MNHEY and SVGAGI. CDR3 nucleotide sequence: TGTGCCAGCAGTCCGCTGGGCAGGGCCACCTACGAGCAGTACGTC. Translation gives CASSPLGRATYEQYV.

This clone was seen more than once but under ten times. This rearrangement joins TRBV4-1 to TRBJ2-7; D gene ambiguous. The germline gives CDR1 MGHRA, CDR2 YSYEKL. V lost 5 bases and J lost 0, with 8 bases in between. CDR3 size: 13 residues. The CDR3 DNA sequence: TGCGCCAGCAGCTCTCCAGGCTCCTACGAGCAGTACGTC. Protein sequence: CASSSPGSYEQYV.

CDR3 coding DNA: TGTGCCAGCTCACCGGACGGGGGCGTCACCGGGGAGCTGTTTTTT. Protein product: CASSPDGGVTGELFF. The chain recombines TRBV18 with TRBJ2-2; D tentatively reads TRBD1 or TRBD2 (6 bases each). The CDR3 totals 15 residues. Germline CDR1 is KGHSH and CDR2 is LQKENI. Trimming took 3 bases from V and 4 from J, leaving 12 bases between them.

This clone was recorded a few times. This rearrangement joins TRBV25-1 to TRBJ1-3; a possible D gene is TRBD1 (5 bases). Germline V CDR1 and CDR2: MGHDK, SYGVNS. The CDR3 covers 15 residues. V lost 1 base to trimming and J lost 2 bases, with 9 bases between them. This chain's CDR3 is CASSESHRPGNTIYF. The DNA of the CDR3 is TGTGCCAGCAGTGAATCGCACAGGCCTGGAAACACCATATATTTT.

There are a few counts of this clone. CDR3 sequence: CASSNVADTQYF. CDR3 nucleotides: TGTGCCAGTAGTAATGTGGCGGATACGCAGTATTTT. J is TRBJ2-3 and V is TRBV19; D gene unclear. The CDR3 sequence is 12 residues long. With 4 bases removed from V and 6 bases from J, the gap between germline ends came to 8 bases. CDR1 is LNHDA, CDR2 SQIVND, per germline (reference sequence).

This clone was seen repeatedly, ten times or more. This chain connects TRBV30 to TRBJ2-2; no reliable D call. CDR3 length: 13 residues. V was shortened by 4 bases and J by 0 bases, with 6 bases between the two germline ends. Germline V gives CDR1 GTSNPN, CDR2 SVGIG (reference sequence). As DNA, the CDR3 is TGTGCCTGGACCCCGCCGAACACCGGGGAGCTGTTTTTT. It specifies CAWTPPNTGELFF.

In this sample, this clone turned up a few times. The chain recombines TRBV18 with TRBJ2-2; D call uncertain. CDR3 size: 15 residues. Trimming removed 6 bases at V and 1 base at J, with 12 bases between. The V gene's germline CDR1 is KGHSH and CDR2 LQKENI. CDR3 nucleotides: TGTGCCAGCTCTCCCTGGATGAAGAACACCGGGGAGCTGTTTTTT. As protein: CASSPWMKNTGELFF.

V is TRBV7-8 and J is TRBJ2-4, with 11 bases fitting TRBD1. CDR1 is SGHVS and CDR2 is FQNEAQ in the germline V gene. The V segment lost 3 bases and the J segment 4 bases; nucleotides outside the gene matches: 2. The CDR3 extends over 15 amino acids. In DNA form, the CDR3 reads TGTGCCAGCAGCTTCGGGACAGGGGGAAAAAACATTCAGTACTTC. Residues: CASSFGTGGKNIQYF.

The V and J genes are TRBV7-2 and TRBJ2-5; 11 bases fit TRBD1. CDR1 and CDR2 (germline): SGHTA, FQGNSA. The V gene end was trimmed by 5 bases and the J gene end by 5 bases; junction bases not matched to a gene: 4. The CDR3 totals 14 residues. The CDR3 coding sequence is TGTGCCAGCAGCGTCCGGGACAGGGGGGAGACCCAGTACTTC. Translation: CASSVRDRGETQYF.

V is TRBV15 and J is TRBJ1-2; D is perhaps TRBD1 (6 bases). The germline gives CDR1 LNHNV, CDR2 YYDKDF (reference sequence). Trimming took off 2 bases at V and 2 bases at J, with 9 bases between the two ends. The CDR3 has 14 amino acids. CDR3 sequence: CATSRSGTNYGYTF. The CDR3 DNA reads TGTGCCACCAGCAGATCCGGGACAAACTATGGCTACACCTTC.